This TCR beta chain originates from a study of blood T cells in healthy people across ages. Study-wide points: Conclusively comparing naive with antigen-experienced cells was impossible with unsorted PBMCs.

PCR was performed a second time for roughly 7 to 12 cycles using a sample-barcoded 5' primer and a J-beta primer mix. MiXCR, applied by TCRdb to the 5' RACE reads, yields one record per CDR3 protein. The table records about 1.8 million distinct CDR3 sequences, around 48% of them present only once. Germline V gives CDR1 KGHSH, CDR2 LQKENI. Trimming shortened V by 0 bases and J by 7 bases, and 10 bases separated the two germline ends. CDR3 size: 14 residues. As concerns this clonotype: Antigen: not known.

The clonotype comes from a woman aged 40 to 49 in good health. The chain recombines TRBV18 with TRBJ2-1; D ambiguous. The specimen was blood. DNA for the CDR3: TGTGCCAGCTCACCACCGCGACCCACGAATGAGCAGTTCTTC. Encoded protein: CASSPPRPTNEQFF.